This TCR beta chain was observed in a study of OX40 agonist ivuxolimab in advanced cancers. General study points: Averaged across samples, CD8+ T cells carried more expanded clones than CD4+ did.

This clone has only a few counts. Its antigen is undetermined. Other DNA sequences within the sample encode an identical CDR3. Clones were read by immunoSEQ multiplex PCR, and TCRdb kept only the in-frame ones, dropping some. The sample includes roughly 66,000 clones, approximately 80% seen only once; the top ten take 1.2%. This CDR3 comprises 14 residues. The V segment lost 0 bases and the J segment 5 bases; nucleotides outside the gene matches: 2. Germline V lookup: CDR1 SNHLY, CDR2 FYNNEI. The source of this sequence is an adult with an advanced solid tumor such as melanoma, head and neck, liver or kidney cancer. V gene TRBV2 combines with J gene TRBJ2-5, with TRBD2 identical over 8 bases. Here the sequenced sample was CD4+ or CD8+ T cells sorted from blood, taken in a trial of the OX40 agonist ivuxolimab. The CDR3 is CASSEAGGGETQYF. DNA for the CDR3: TGTGCCAGCAGTGAAGCGGGCGGGGGGGAGACCCAGTACTTC.